Listed below are T cell receptor beta chains from one sample, sequenced in a study of blood T cell repertoires in COVID-19. Using immunoSEQ multiplex PCR, the repertoire was profiled, and TCRdb retains in-frame clones only, with some absent. The data contain some 230,000 clones, roughly four fifths of them singletons. The specimen sequenced was peripheral blood. The receptors shown here come from a woman aged 50 to 65 with acute or convalescent COVID-19. CDR3s include the opening cysteine and the closing phenylalanine or tryptophan. The D gene is left open where the match is weak. Expanded clones are given a class, and other clones once, few, many or no size at all.

d_gene,abundance,j_gene,v_gene,CDR3nt,CDR3aa
TRBD1,-,TRBJ2-4,TRBV5-1,TGCGCCAGCAGCCGGGACAGGGGAGCAAGGGAAAACATTCAGTACTTC,CASSRDRGARENIQYF
-,-,TRBJ1-1,TRBV5-1,TGCGCCAGCAGATTGACAGGGAACACTGAAGCTTTCTTT,CASRLTGNTEAFF
TRBD1,-,TRBJ2-7,TRBV6-5,TGTGCCAGCAGTTCCCTCCGACAGGGCGACGAGCAGTACTTC,CASSSLRQGDEQYF
TRBD2,-,TRBJ2-1,TRBV18,TGTGCCAGCTCTGGGGGCGGGAGGACCTACTACAATGAGCAGTTCTTC,CASSGGGRTYYNEQFF
TRBD1,-,TRBJ1-4,TRBV7-2,TGTGCCAGCAGCTTACCAGGGGGCGGTGAAAAACTGTTTTTT,CASSLPGGGEKLFF
TRBD2,-,TRBJ2-1,TRBV5-1,TGCGCCAGCAGCCCCGTACTAGCGGGAGGACAGGCTGAGCAGTTCTTC,CASSPVLAGGQAEQFF
-,-,TRBJ1-1,TRBV5-1,TGCGCCAGCAGCTTGGTCACAGGGAAAGCTGAAGCTTTCTTT,CASSLVTGKAEAFF
-,once,TRBJ1-2,TRBV18,TGTGCCAGCTCACCGCGGGGGTACGGTGGCTACACCTTC,CASSPRGYGGYTF
TRBD1,-,TRBJ1-4,TRBV3-1/TRBV3-2,TGTGCCAGCAGCAAACAGGGGGTGAATGAAAAACTGTTTTTT,CASSKQGVNEKLFF
-,-,TRBJ2-1,TRBV7-8,TGTGCCAGCAGCTTCCTGGCAGGGCAGGCCTACAATGAGCAGTTCTTC,CASSFLAGQAYNEQFF
TRBD1,-,TRBJ1-4,TRBV28,TGTGCCAGCGGCAAACAGGGGAAGGCTAATGAAAAACTGTTTTTT,CASGKQGKANEKLFF
-,once,TRBJ1-2,TRBV20-1,TGCAGTGCTAGTCTGGGAGGGGGCTACACCTTC,CSASLGGGYTF
-,-,TRBJ1-6,TRBV30,TGTGCCTGGGTACACCAGGGGAAGGGGAATTCACCCCTCCACTTT,CAWVHQGKGNSPLHF
-,-,TRBJ2-5,TRBV5-1,TGCGCCAGCAGCTTGGGGGCAACACAAGAGACCCAGTACTTC,CASSLGATQETQYF
TRBD2,-,TRBJ2-5,TRBV4-1,TGCGCCAGCAGCCCCAGACTAGCGGGGGTGGAGACCCAGTACTTC,CASSPRLAGVETQYF
-,-,TRBJ2-7,TRBV28,TGTGCCAGCACAGGTGGAGGCTACGAGCAGTACTTC,CASTGGGYEQYF
TRBD1,-,TRBJ2-5,TRBV6-1,TGTGCCAGCAGTGAAGCAACAGGGGGCGCAGCAGAGACCCAGTACTTC,CASSEATGGAAETQYF
-,-,TRBJ1-4,TRBV11-1,TGTGCCAGCAGCTTAGGCTCGGGGAGGAATGAAAAACTGTTTTTT,CASSLGSGRNEKLFF
-,-,TRBJ1-5,TRBV7-2,TGTGCCAGCAGCCCAGGGTACACAAGCCAGCCCCAGCATTTT,CASSPGYTSQPQHF
-,-,TRBJ2-2,TRBV2,TGTGCCAGCAGATCCCTAGAGCCCACGGGGGAGCTGTTTTTT,CASRSLEPTGELFF
-,-,TRBJ1-5,TRBV6-1,TGTGCCAGCAGTGAAGTCGGAGGCAATCAGCCCCAGCATTTT,CASSEVGGNQPQHF
-,once,TRBJ2-5,TRBV7-2,TGTGCCAGCAGCTTTAGTCTGCGGGTGGAGACCCAGTACTTC,CASSFSLRVETQYF
-,-,TRBJ2-5,TRBV27,TGTGCCAGCAGTCGTCGGGGAGAGACCCAGTACTTC,CASSRRGETQYF
-,-,TRBJ1-6,TRBV2,TGTGCCAGCAGTGCCCGGACAGTAGATAATTCACCCCTCCACTTT,CASSARTVDNSPLHF
-,-,TRBJ2-1,TRBV30,TGTGCCTGGTTGACTAGTACTGAGCAGTTCTTC,CAWLTSTEQFF
-,-,TRBJ1-5,TRBV7-8,TGTGCCAGCAGCCCCCTGGAGGGTCGGGGCAATCAGCCCCAGCATTTT,CASSPLEGRGNQPQHF
TRBD2,-,TRBJ2-5,TRBV2,TGTGCCAGCAGTGAATTGGGGGGGGAGACCCAGTACTTC,CASSELGGETQYF
-,-,TRBJ1-1,TRBV11-2,TGTGCCAGCAGCCCGTACAACGGACACAGAAAAAACACTGAAGCTTTCTTT,CASSPYNGHRKNTEAFF
-,-,TRBJ1-3,TRBV19,TGTGCCAGTAGCAAGGAGGACACCATATATTTT,CASSKEDTIYF
TRBD1,-,TRBJ1-5,TRBV27,TGTGCCAGCAGCCCGGGACAGGGGAGCAATCAGCCCCAGCATTTT,CASSPGQGSNQPQHF
-,once,TRBJ1-5,TRBV4-2,TGTGCCAGCAGCCAAGATCAGGGCAATCAGCCCCAGCATTTT,CASSQDQGNQPQHF
TRBD1,-,TRBJ1-2,TRBV27,TGTGCCAGCAGTAACGACAGGGGGGCGCGCTATGGCTACACCTTC,CASSNDRGARYGYTF
-,-,TRBJ1-2,TRBV7-9,TGTGCCAGCAGCCTATATGATGGGGCAGAAGGCTACACCTTC,CASSLYDGAEGYTF
-,-,TRBJ1-4,TRBV7-7,TGTGCTAGCAGCTTAAATTTCGGGACTAATGAAAAACTGTTTTTT,CASSLNFGTNEKLFF